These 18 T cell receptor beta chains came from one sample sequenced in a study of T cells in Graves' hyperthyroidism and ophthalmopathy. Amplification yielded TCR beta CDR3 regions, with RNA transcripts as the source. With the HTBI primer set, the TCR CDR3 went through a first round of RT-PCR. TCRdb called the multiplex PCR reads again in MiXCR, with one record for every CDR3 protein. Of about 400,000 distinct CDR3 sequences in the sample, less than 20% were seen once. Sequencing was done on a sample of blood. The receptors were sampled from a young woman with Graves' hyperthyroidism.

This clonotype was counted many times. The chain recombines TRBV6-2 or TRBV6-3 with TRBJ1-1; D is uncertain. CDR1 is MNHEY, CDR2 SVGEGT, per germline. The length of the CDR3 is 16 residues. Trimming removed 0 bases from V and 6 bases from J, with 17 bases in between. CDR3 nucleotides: TGTGCCAGCAGTTACTCGGATATTAGGGTTGGCGCTGAAGCTTTCTTT. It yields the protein CASSYSDIRVGAEAFF.

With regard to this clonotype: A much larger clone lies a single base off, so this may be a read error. The CDR3 DNA sequence: TGCGCCAGCAGCTTGAAGACCGGGACAGGGGTGACGGATGGCTACACCTTC. It specifies CASSLKTGTGVTDGYTF. The chain joins TRBV5-1 to TRBJ1-2, with TRBD1 matching 10 bases. Germline lookup yields CDR1 SGHRS and CDR2 YFSETQ. The V segment lost 1 base and the J segment 6 bases; nucleotides outside the gene matches: 12. CDR3 length: 17 amino acids.

CDR3: CASSQSGLWEKLFF. The CDR3 DNA follows: TGTGCCAGCAGCCAATCAGGGTTGTGGGAAAAACTGTTTTTT. V gene TRBV9 combines with J gene TRBJ1-4, with a weak D call TRBD1 (5 bases). Deletions cut 4 bases from V and 8 bases from J, with 15 bases between. Germline lookup yields CDR1 SGDLS and CDR2 YYNGEE. There are 14 residues in the CDR3.

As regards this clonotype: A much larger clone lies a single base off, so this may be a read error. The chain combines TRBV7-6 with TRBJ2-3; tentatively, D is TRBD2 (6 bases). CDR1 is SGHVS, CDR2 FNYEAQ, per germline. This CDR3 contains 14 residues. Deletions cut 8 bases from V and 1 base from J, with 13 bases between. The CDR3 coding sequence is TGTGCCAGCGGGATCGGAGGGGGCACAGATACGCAGTATTTT. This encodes CASGIGGGTDTQYF.

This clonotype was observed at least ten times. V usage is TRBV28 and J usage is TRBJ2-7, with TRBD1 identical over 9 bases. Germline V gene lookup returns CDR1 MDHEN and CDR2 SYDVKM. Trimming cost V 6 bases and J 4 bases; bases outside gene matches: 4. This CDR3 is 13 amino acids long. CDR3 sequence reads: CASRTTGGYEQYF. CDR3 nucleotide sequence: TGTGCCAGCAGGACGACAGGGGGTTACGAGCAGTACTTC.

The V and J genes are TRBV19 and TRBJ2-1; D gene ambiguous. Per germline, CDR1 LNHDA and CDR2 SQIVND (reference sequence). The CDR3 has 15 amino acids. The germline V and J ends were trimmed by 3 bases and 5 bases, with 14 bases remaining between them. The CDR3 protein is CASSILAASHNEQFF. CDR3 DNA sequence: TGTGCCAGTAGTATTCTTGCCGCTAGTCACAATGAGCAGTTCTTC.

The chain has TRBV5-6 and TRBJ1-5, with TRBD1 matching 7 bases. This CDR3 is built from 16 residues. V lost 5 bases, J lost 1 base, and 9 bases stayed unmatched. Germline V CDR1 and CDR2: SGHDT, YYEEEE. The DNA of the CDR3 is TGTGCCAGCAGTTTTAGGGGGCTGGGAAGCAATCAGCCCCAGCATTTT. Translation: CASSFRGLGSNQPQHF.

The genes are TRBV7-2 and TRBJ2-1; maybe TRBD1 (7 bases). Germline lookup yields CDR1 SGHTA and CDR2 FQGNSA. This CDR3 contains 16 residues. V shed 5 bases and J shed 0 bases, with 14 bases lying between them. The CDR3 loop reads CASSPRDSSSYNEQFF. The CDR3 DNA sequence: TGTGCCAGCAGCCCGCGGGACAGCAGCTCCTACAATGAGCAGTTCTTC.

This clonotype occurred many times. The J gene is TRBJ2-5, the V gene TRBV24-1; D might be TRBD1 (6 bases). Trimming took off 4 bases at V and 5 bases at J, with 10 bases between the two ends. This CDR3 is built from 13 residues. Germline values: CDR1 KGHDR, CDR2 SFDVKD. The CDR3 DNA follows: TGTGCCACCAGTGAGGGGGCCAGGGAGACCCAGTACTTC. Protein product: CATSEGARETQYF.

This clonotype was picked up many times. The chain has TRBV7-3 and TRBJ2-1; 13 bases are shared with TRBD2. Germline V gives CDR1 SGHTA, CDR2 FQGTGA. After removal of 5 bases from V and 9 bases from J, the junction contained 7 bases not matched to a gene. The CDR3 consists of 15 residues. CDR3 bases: TGTGCCAGCAGCCACAGGACTAGCGGGAGAGGTGAGCAGTTCTTC. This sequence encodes CASSHRTSGRGEQFF. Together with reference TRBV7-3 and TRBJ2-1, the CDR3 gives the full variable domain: GAGVSQTPSNKVTEKGKYVELRCDPISGHTALYWYRQSLGQGPEFLIYFQGTGAADDSGLPNDRFFAVRPEGSVSTLKIQRTERGDSAVYLCASSHRTSGRGEQFFGPGTRLTVL.

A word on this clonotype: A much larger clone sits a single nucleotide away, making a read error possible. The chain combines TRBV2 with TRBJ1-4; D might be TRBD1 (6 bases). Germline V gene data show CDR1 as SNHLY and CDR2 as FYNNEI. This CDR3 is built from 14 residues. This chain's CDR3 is CASSPLPGAPKLSF. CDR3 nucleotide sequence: TGTGCCAGCAGCCCACTCCCGGGGGCCCCAAAACTGTCTTTT. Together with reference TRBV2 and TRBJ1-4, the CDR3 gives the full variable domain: EPEVTQTPSHQVTQMGQEVILRCVPISNHLYFYWYRQILGQKVEFLVSFYNNEISEKSEIFDDQFSVERPDGSNFTLKIRSTKLEDSAMYFCASSPLPGAPKLSFGSGTQLSVL.

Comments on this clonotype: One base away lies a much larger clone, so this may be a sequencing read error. Here the CDR3 reads CASSPLDKGFTEAFF. CDR3 nucleotides: TGTGCCAGCTCACCACTGGATAAGGGGTTCACTGAAGCTTTCTTT. V is TRBV18 and J is TRBJ1-1; possibly TRBD1 for D (5 bases). V was trimmed by 1 base and J by 4 bases, leaving 13 bases between them. This CDR3 has 15 residues. Germline V gives CDR1 KGHSH, CDR2 LQKENI.

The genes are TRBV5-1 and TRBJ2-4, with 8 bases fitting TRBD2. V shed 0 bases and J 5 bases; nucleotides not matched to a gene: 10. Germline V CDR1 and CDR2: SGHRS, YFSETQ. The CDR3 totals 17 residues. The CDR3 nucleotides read TGCGCCAGCAGCTTGGGAGGACTAGCCGGGAGGGAAAACATTCAGTACTTC. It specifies CASSLGGLAGRENIQYF.

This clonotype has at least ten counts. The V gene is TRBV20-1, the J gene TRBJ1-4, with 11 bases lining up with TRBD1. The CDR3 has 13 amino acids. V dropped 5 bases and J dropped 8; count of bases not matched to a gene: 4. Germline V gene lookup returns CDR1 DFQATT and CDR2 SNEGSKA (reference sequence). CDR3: CSARDRGNEKLFF. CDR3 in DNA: TGCAGTGCTCGGGACAGGGGGAACGAAAAACTGTTTTTT.

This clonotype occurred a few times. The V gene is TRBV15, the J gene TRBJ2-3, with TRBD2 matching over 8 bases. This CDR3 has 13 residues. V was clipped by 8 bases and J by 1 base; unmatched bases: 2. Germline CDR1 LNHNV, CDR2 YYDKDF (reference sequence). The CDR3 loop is CATQAGGTDTQYF. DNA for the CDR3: TGTGCCACCCAAGCGGGAGGCACAGATACGCAGTATTTT.

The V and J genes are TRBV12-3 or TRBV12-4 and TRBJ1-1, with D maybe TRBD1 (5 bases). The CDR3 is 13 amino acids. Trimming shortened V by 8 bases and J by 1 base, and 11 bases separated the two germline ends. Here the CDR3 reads CASGRRGNTEAFF. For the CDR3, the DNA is TGTGCCAGCGGTAGGAGGGGGAACACTGAAGCTTTCTTT.

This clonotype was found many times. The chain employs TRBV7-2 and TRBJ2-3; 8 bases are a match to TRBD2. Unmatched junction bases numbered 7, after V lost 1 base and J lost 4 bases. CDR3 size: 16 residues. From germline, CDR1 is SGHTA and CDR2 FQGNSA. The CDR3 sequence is CASSLEAGAGADTQYF. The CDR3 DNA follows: TGTGCCAGCAGCTTAGAAGCGGGGGCCGGCGCAGATACGCAGTATTTT.

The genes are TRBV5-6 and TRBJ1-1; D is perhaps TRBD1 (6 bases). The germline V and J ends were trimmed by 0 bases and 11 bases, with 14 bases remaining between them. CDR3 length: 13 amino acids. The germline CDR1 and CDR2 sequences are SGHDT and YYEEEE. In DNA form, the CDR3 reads TGTGCCAGCAGCTTGGTCAGGGGTAAGGAGGCTTTCTTT. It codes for CASSLVRGKEAFF.